The next 30 T cell receptor beta chains were all read from a single sample in a study of T cell repertoires in cytomegalovirus infection (dated 2019 in TCRdb). The data were produced on an Illumina HiSeq 1500. TCRdb reanalyzed the raw reads on its own, using fastp at Q25 for trimming and MiXCR for clone calling, and kept in-frame beta chains. Under each unique CDR3 protein, matching rows form one entry showing the most common genes and DNA. The sample yields about half a million distinct CDR3 sequences; 42% were counted once. Approximately 40% of the sample goes to the ten largest clones. Explained via the paper, the treatment or condition label denotes: in vitro stimulation with specific CMV peptide epitopes to enrich CMV-specific T cells. The antigens for these receptors are not known. The input for sequencing was cultured PBMCs, taken from culture after CMV antigen stimulation. The receptors come from a human donor in good health (CMV status not recorded). Some clones in this sample may be carry-over from other donors' samples.

This rearrangement joins TRBV6-6 to TRBJ2-7, with 8 bases identical to TRBD2. The CDR3 is made up of 14 amino acids. Unmatched junction bases numbered 3, after V lost 5 bases and J lost 0 bases. Looked up from germline, CDR1 is MNHNY and CDR2 is SVGAGI (reference sequence). The CDR3, as DNA: TGTGCCAGCAGTGTACTAGCGGCCTCCTACGAGCAGTACTTC. Amino acid sequence: CASSVLAASYEQYF.

The CDR3 coding sequence is TGTGCCAGCAGCTCCGGGACTAGCGGGTTAGAGACCCAGTACTTC. Amino acid sequence: CASSSGTSGLETQYF. This chain joins TRBV7-2 and TRBJ2-5; 12 bases agree with TRBD2. Germline V gene sequence: CDR1 SGHTA, CDR2 FQGNSA. V lost 4 bases to trimming and J lost 4 bases; unmatched junction nucleotides: 4. The CDR3 covers 15 residues.

The chain is built from TRBV29-1 and TRBJ2-1; 8 nucleotides match TRBD1. CDR1 is SQVTM, CDR2 ANQGSEA, per germline. The V segment lost 6 bases and the J segment 2 bases; nucleotides outside the gene matches: 6. CDR3 size: 14 residues. CDR3 amino acids: CSVGQGTTYNEQFF. CDR3 nucleotides: TGCAGCGTAGGACAGGGAACTACCTACAATGAGCAGTTCTTC.

This clonotype was counted a few times. This chain links TRBV7-2 with TRBJ2-3; D not certain. The CDR3 extends over 15 amino acids. Germline values: CDR1 SGHTA, CDR2 FQGNSA. With 4 bases removed from V and 2 bases from J, the gap between germline ends came to 13 bases. In DNA form, the CDR3 reads TGTGCCAGCAGCTCCCAGGACGGCTACACAGATACGCAGTATTTT. It is translated as CASSSQDGYTDTQYF.

The V gene is TRBV12-3 or TRBV12-4, the J gene TRBJ2-1; 13 bases are shared with TRBD2. CDR3 length: 17 residues. The V and J ends lost 5 bases and 8 bases, in that order; junction bases with no gene match: 12. The CDR3 is CASSLTPGLAGRDEQFF. The CDR3 coding sequence is TGTGCCAGCAGTCTAACCCCGGGACTAGCGGGACGGGATGAGCAGTTCTTC.

This clonotype was seen a handful of times. The V gene is TRBV27, the J gene TRBJ2-3; D may be TRBD2 (6 bases). This CDR3 spans 12 amino acids. Germline V lookup: CDR1 MNHEY, CDR2 SMNVEV (reference sequence). Trimming pared 8 bases from V and 0 bases from J, leaving 6 bases between. As DNA, the CDR3 is TGTGCCAGCGGGAGGAGCACAGATACGCAGTATTTT. Translating gives CASGRSTDTQYF.

The CDR3 DNA sequence: TGTGCCAGCAGCTTATTGCGGACCGGGGAGCTGTTTTTT. It is translated as CASSLLRTGELFF. The J gene is TRBJ2-2, the V gene TRBV7-4; unclear D gene. The V end was cut by 2 bases, the J end by 5 bases, with 6 bases between. The length of the CDR3 is 13 residues. Germline V gene data show CDR1 as SGHVT and CDR2 as SQSDAQ.

V and J are TRBV19 and TRBJ2-2; 7 bases are a match to TRBD2. This CDR3 has 15 amino acids. Germline-derived CDR1 and CDR2 are LNHDA and SQIVND (reference sequence). V trimming: 5 bases; J trimming: 6 bases; junction bases outside the gene matches: 9. The CDR3 DNA reads TGTGCCAGTAGTCCCTTGGGGGGGGGTGCCGGGGAGCTGTTTTTT. Its translation is CASSPLGGGAGELFF. Combining the CDR3 with reference TRBV19 and TRBJ2-2 gives the whole variable domain DGGITQSPKYLFRKEGQNVTLSCEQNLNHDAMYWYRQDPGQGLRLIYYSQIVNDFQKGDIAEGYSVSREKKESFPLTVTSAQKNPTAFYLCASSPLGGGAGELFFGEGSRLTVL.

J is TRBJ2-7 and V is TRBV12-3 or TRBV12-4, with D perhaps matching TRBD1 (6 bases). This CDR3 is 19 amino acids long. V lost 3 bases, J lost 1 base, and 25 bases lay in between. CDR3 sequence (DNA): TGTGCCAGCAGTTTGAGGGGGTCCCTCCATGAAACGGTTTCCTACGAGCAGTACTTC. It yields the protein CASSLRGSLHETVSYEQYF.

This clonotype has only a few counts. The chain carries TRBV10-3 and TRBJ2-7; D remains unclear. The CDR3 length is 15 residues. Per the germline V gene, CDR1 is ENHRY and CDR2 is SYGVKD. Trimming took off 0 bases at V and 2 bases at J, with 11 bases between the two ends. Written as DNA, the CDR3 is TGTGCCATCAGTGAGTCGTCAGCCGCGACCTACGAGCAGTACTTC. Protein sequence: CAISESSAATYEQYF.

This clonotype came up a few times. The rearrangement joins TRBV10-3 to TRBJ1-1; 7 bases map to TRBD1. CDR1 is ENHRY and CDR2 is SYGVKD in the germline V gene. The J segment lost 3 bases and the V segment lost 6 bases, leaving 1 base of the junction unmatched. This CDR3 comprises 12 residues. CDR3 in amino acids: CAIRGTDTEAFF. In DNA, the CDR3 is TGTGCCATCAGGGGGACAGACACTGAAGCTTTCTTT.

This clonotype was counted a few times. The chain joins TRBV7-2 to TRBJ1-1; D is unclear. The CDR3 has 16 amino acids. CDR1 SGHTA and CDR2 FQGNSA come from the germline V gene. V lost 7 bases to trimming and J lost 2 bases, with 20 bases between them. The CDR3 protein is CASKRKILGHNTEAFF. The CDR3 DNA reads TGTGCCAGCAAGCGGAAGATTCTAGGGCATAACACTGAAGCTTTCTTT.

The CDR3 protein is CASSQEALGSPLHF. The CDR3 bases are TGCGCCAGCAGCCAAGAAGCTCTCGGGTCACCCCTCCACTTT. V usage is TRBV4-1 and J usage is TRBJ1-6; D not resolved. This CDR3 comprises 14 residues. The V gene lost 0 bases and the J gene lost 10 bases, with 10 bases spanning the gap. Germline CDR1 and CDR2: MGHRA and YSYEKL.

V and J are TRBV7-2 and TRBJ2-3; 10 nucleotides agree with TRBD2. The CDR3 runs 16 residues. J was trimmed by 3 bases and V by 1 base; bases with no gene match: 4. CDR1 and CDR2 (germline): SGHTA, FQGNSA. CDR3 loop: CASSLVLAGQTDTQYF. CDR3 in DNA: TGTGCCAGCAGCTTAGTACTAGCGGGACAGACAGATACGCAGTATTTT. The full variable domain, with the rest looked up from reference TRBV7-2 and TRBJ2-3, is GAGVSQSPSNKVTEKGKDVELRCDPISGHTALYWYRQSLGQGLEFLIYFQGNSAPDKSGLPSDRFSAERTGGSVSTLTIQRTQQEDSAVYLCASSLVLAGQTDTQYFGPGTRLTVL.

The chain uses TRBV12-3 or TRBV12-4 and TRBJ2-7; possibly TRBD2 for D (6 bases). V was clipped by 4 bases and J by 0 bases, with 7 bases between them. This CDR3 has 13 amino acids. The chain's CDR3 is CASSWGLSYEQYF. CDR3 bases: TGTGCCAGCAGTTGGGGACTCTCCTACGAGCAGTACTTC.

This chain uses TRBV18 with TRBJ2-7, with 7 bases matching TRBD1. With V trimmed by 0 bases and J by 6 bases, 5 bases remained unmatched. CDR3 length: 14 residues. The V gene's germline CDR1 is KGHSH and CDR2 LQKENI. CDR3 loop: CASSPPDRVAEQYF. CDR3 DNA sequence: TGTGCCAGCTCACCACCAGACAGGGTAGCCGAGCAGTACTTC.

This chain connects TRBV7-2 to TRBJ2-1; possibly TRBD2 for D (7 bases). The V end was cut by 0 bases, the J end by 4 bases, with 13 bases between. CDR1 and CDR2 (germline): SGHTA, FQGNSA. The CDR3 length is 16 residues. The CDR3 DNA reads TGTGCCAGCAGCTTAGCGGCGGGGGCGAGTTACAATGAGCAGTTCTTC. Translated, it gives CASSLAAGASYNEQFF.

The V call is TRBV12-3 or TRBV12-4, the J call TRBJ1-1; weak D call: TRBD1 (5 bases). The V and J ends lost 7 bases and 0 bases respectively, with 9 bases between them. The CDR3 consists of 13 residues. The CDR3 spells CASNWGVNTEAFF. CDR3 nucleotide sequence: TGTGCCAGCAATTGGGGGGTGAACACTGAAGCTTTCTTT.

This chain links TRBV7-6 with TRBJ2-7; D uncertain. Trimming pared 4 bases from V and 7 bases from J, leaving 17 bases between. The germline CDR1 and CDR2 sequences are SGHVS and FNYEAQ. The CDR3 is made up of 14 amino acids. The CDR3 DNA is TGTGCCAGCAGCTCAGAGAGGCCTCCTATTGAGCAGTACTTC. Its protein product is CASSSERPPIEQYF. The variable domain in full, completed from reference TRBV7-6 and TRBJ2-7, reads GAGVSQSPRYKVTKRGQDVALRCDPISGHVSLYWYRQALGQGPEFLTYFNYEAQQDKSGLPNDRFSAERPEGSISTLTIQRTEQRDSAMYRCASSSERPPIEQYFGPGTRLTVT.

The chain carries TRBV3-1 and TRBJ2-7, with TRBD1 matching 7 bases. CDR1 and CDR2 from the germline V gene are LGHDT and YNNKEL (reference sequence). The CDR3 has 13 amino acids. With 5 bases clipped from V and 5 bases from J, the junction kept 6 bases outside the gene matches. For the CDR3, the DNA is TGTGCCAGCAGCTTCAAAGGACAGGACGAGCAGTACTTC. As protein: CASSFKGQDEQYF.

The J gene is TRBJ2-7, the V gene TRBV6-1; D is unresolved. The germline gives CDR1 MNHNS, CDR2 SASEGT. Trimming cost V 1 base and J 6 bases, with 4 bases left between them. This CDR3 contains 11 residues. CDR3 bases: TGTGCCAGCAGTGAAGTCCGCGAGCAGTACTTC. This codes for CASSEVREQYF.

The chain couples TRBV10-3 to TRBJ2-3; D is unclear. The CDR3 has 15 amino acids. The V end was cut by 7 bases, the J end by 5 bases, with 19 bases between. Germline values: CDR1 ENHRY, CDR2 SYGVKD. CDR3 nucleotides: TGTGCCATCACGCGGACCGGGCCGGTGGGAGATACGCAGTATTTT. It is translated as CAITRTGPVGDTQYF.

The J gene is TRBJ2-7, the V gene TRBV12-5, with 7 bases lining up with TRBD1. Unmatched junction bases numbered 6, after V lost 6 bases and J lost 4 bases. Per germline, CDR1 LGHNT and CDR2 FRNRAP. The CDR3 spans 13 residues. The CDR3: CASGRGSVYEQYF. In nucleotides, the CDR3 is TGTGCTAGTGGCAGGGGGTCGGTTTACGAGCAGTACTTC.

This clonotype appeared a few times. The chain couples TRBV2 to TRBJ1-2, with D unclear. The CDR3 length is 15 residues. CDR1 and CDR2 (germline): SNHLY, FYNNEI. V lost 6 bases, J lost 0 bases, and 14 bases lay in between. The CDR3 bases are TGTGCCAGCAGCGTCGTTAGGCCCGCTAACTATGGCTACACCTTC. Translating it yields CASSVVRPANYGYTF.

The J gene is TRBJ2-1, the V gene TRBV6-1; 10 bases line up with TRBD2. From germline, CDR1 is MNHNS and CDR2 SASEGT. The CDR3 runs to 17 residues. V was clipped by 5 bases and J by 0 bases; unmatched bases: 7. The CDR3 protein is CASSTELAGFSYNEQFF. The CDR3 DNA is TGTGCCAGCAGTACGGAACTAGCGGGGTTCTCCTACAATGAGCAGTTCTTC.

This clonotype was counted a few times. This chain uses TRBV12-3 or TRBV12-4 with TRBJ1-2; D perhaps matches TRBD1 (6 bases). The ends were cut back, 6 bases at V and 7 bases at J, with 18 bases in the middle. The CDR3 totals 14 residues. CDR3 amino acids: CASSLRSGAGGYTF. The CDR3 DNA reads TGTGCCAGCAGCCTCCGTTCGGGGGCAGGTGGCTACACCTTC.

This clonotype was seen a handful of times. This chain connects TRBV18 to TRBJ2-7, with TRBD1 matching 7 bases. Germline-derived CDR1 and CDR2 are KGHSH and LQKENI. V was clipped by 3 bases and J by 10 bases; unmatched bases: 9. CDR3 size: 13 residues. CDR3 DNA: TGTGCCAGCTCACCGTTTGACAGGGCCGGTCAGTACTTC. It yields the protein CASSPFDRAGQYF.

This clonotype was observed a handful of times. The V gene is TRBV12-3 or TRBV12-4, the J gene TRBJ2-5, with TRBD2 matching 10 bases. Germline trimming cut 5 bases from V and 1 base from J; bases unmatched to any gene: 4. This CDR3 has 15 amino acids. The CDR3 nucleotides read TGTGCCAGCAGTGCCCTAGCGGGGGTCCAAGAGACCCAGTACTTC. Protein sequence: CASSALAGVQETQYF.

In this sample, this clonotype turned up a few times. The chain combines TRBV7-2 with TRBJ2-1, with 13 bases aligning to TRBD2. CDR1 is SGHTA, CDR2 FQGNSA, per germline. The J segment lost 7 bases and the V segment lost 4 bases, leaving 7 bases of the junction unmatched. The CDR3 has 16 residues. The CDR3 here is CASSSVGTSGTNEQFF. CDR3 sequence (DNA): TGTGCCAGCAGCTCGGTCGGGACTAGCGGGACGAATGAGCAGTTCTTC.

This clonotype showed up just a few times. Here the CDR3 reads CASARRGPYNEQFF. CDR3 in DNA: TGTGCCAGCGCGCGGCGGGGGCCTTACAATGAGCAGTTCTTC. The V gene is TRBV6-1, the J gene TRBJ2-1; D perhaps matches TRBD2 (7 bases). The CDR3 covers 14 residues. Germline values: CDR1 MNHNS, CDR2 SASEGT. The germline V and J ends were trimmed by 8 bases and 4 bases, with 15 bases remaining between them.